This T cell receptor beta chain appears in the sequencing data of a study of T-cell reconstitution after alpha-beta-depleted transplantation in children (dated by TCRdb to 2016 to 2018). A note on the overall study: The study quantitatively tracked T-cell immune reconstitution after TCRalphabeta/CD19-depleted allogeneic hematopoietic cell transplantation in children using TCR repertoire profiling.

Including the terminal cysteine and phenylalanine, the CDR3 comprises 13 residues. Only the CDR3 DNA stays, 39 bases, in frame from base 1. The germline V gene provides CDR1 LGHNT and CDR2 FRNRAP. Cut back by 2 bases and 0 bases, the V and J ends lie 4 bases apart. Paper-wide results and their limitations: The high TCRbeta diversity at day 60 in some patients was ascribed to recipient T cells and intrathymic progenitors that had survived conditioning. Apparently early alphabetaT-cell count recovery about two months after transplant reportedly relied on only several hundred rapidly expanded clones derived from non-depleted graft cells. The frequencies of hyperexpanded clones fell over the following months, and after one year, T-cell counts and TCRbeta diversity were mostly attributed to newly produced T cells.

This clonotype occurred many times. Which antigen it targets is not known. No base quality values were provided; no much bigger clone lies one nucleotide off. In the paper's terms, the treatment or condition label means: allogeneic hematopoietic cell transplantation with graft depleted of TCRalphabeta T cells and CD19 B cells. Transplant recipients were children who received TCRalphabeta/CD19-depleted allogeneic hematopoietic cell grafts. Receptors were amplified or captured by PCR. TCRdb lists the instrument as Illumina HiSeq 2500. Molecular barcoding was employed in the preparation of TCR libraries, with unique molecular identifiers being used to normalize TCRbeta repertoire quantification. TCRdb trimmed the raw reads at Q25, called clones with MiXCR and kept productive beta chains. Identical CDR3 proteins give one entry, which carries the most common genes and DNA. The sample has approximately 300,000 distinct CDR3 sequences on record, 10% of them singletons. Around 7.6% of the sample rests with the top ten.

The chain uses TRBV12-5 and TRBJ1-1, with no reliable assignment of the D segment. The receptor's source is a boy under two years old with acute myeloid leukemia, due to receive a stem cell transplant. Specimen: PBMCs, collected before TCRalphabeta/CD19-depleted stem cell transplant. The CDR3 is CASGLQVNTEAFF. The nucleotide sequence reads TGTGCTAGTGGTTTGCAGGTGAACACTGAAGCTTTCTTT.